One T cell receptor (beta chain) is described in this entry. Antigen specificity is unknown. The source of the sample is a study of T cell responses to AZD1222 COVID-19 vaccine. Trimming took off 7 bases at V and 6 bases at J, with 21 bases between the two ends. This CDR3 region has 15 residues. CDR1 and CDR2 from the germline V gene are MNHEY and SVGAGI. Findings and caveats of the study: Sampling that yielded the repertoires occurred only after the peak T cell response.

Only in-frame clones appear in the TCRdb table, and some are missing; sequencing was by immunoSEQ multiplex PCR. Of approximately 100,000 clones in the sample, approximately 87% are singletons; the top ten hold roughly an eighth. Sample: peripheral blood, taken on day 0 of AZD1222 vaccination. The gene calls are TRBV6-5 and TRBJ2-5; tentatively, D is TRBD1 (5 bases). This clonotype was sampled from an adult in good health. In DNA, the CDR3 is TGTGCCAGCAATTCGCAGGGCGAGGTTGTGAAGACCCAGTACTTC. This sequence encodes CASNSQGEVVKTQYF.